This T cell receptor (beta chain) was sequenced in a study of shared T cell receptors in the human thymus. This clone was picked up a small number of times. Other DNA sequences from this sample encode an identical CDR3 as well. TCRdb keeps only in-frame clones here, not all; method: immunoSEQ multiplex PCR. Of 700,000 to 750,000 clones in the sample, 80% to 90% were seen once. The V end lost 2 bases, the J end lost 0 bases, and 7 bases lay between the germline ends. The V gene's germline CDR1 is MNHEY and CDR2 SMNVEV (reference sequence). The CDR3 sequence is 14 residues long. The same data also contributed to another study, on human thymus T cells. That study adds: Use of V and J genes seemed skewed within the thymic and blood repertoires.

This TCR was sampled from a girl under two years old with a congenital heart defect. Sequences were obtained from thymocytes. The genes are TRBV27 and TRBJ1-1, with TRBD1 as a possible D gene (5 bases). The CDR3 coding sequence is TGTGCCAGCAGTTTAGACAGACTGAACACTGAAGCTTTCTTT. Its translation: CASSLDRLNTEAFF.